This entry concerns a single T cell receptor beta chain. Antigen: not known. The data originate from a study of cytomegalovirus exposure and HLA in healthy donors. Primers for the PCR totalled 60 Vbeta and 13 Jbeta. Profiling relied on immunoSEQ multiplex PCR, and the TCRdb table lists in-frame clones only, not all of them. Of around 100,000 clones in the sample, approximately 80% were seen once. This CDR3 region has 17 residues. Per germline, CDR1 MNHEY and CDR2 SMNVEV (reference sequence). The V and J ends lost 4 bases and 7 bases, in that order; junction bases with no gene match: 8. Study-level results: An analysis done earlier found most TCR beta V segments productive about 87% or about 30% of the time. For TCR beta chains, V- and J-gene trimming was later linked to a missense DCLRE1C variant. Among the sequence variants, a highly shared cluster was likely an artifact of sequencing.

The sequence was collected from a male donor in good health and CMV-seropositive. J is TRBJ2-1 and V is TRBV27; 15 nucleotides align to TRBD2. The sample consisted of PBMCs. CDR3 nucleotide sequence: TGTGCCAGCAGTTCCAGGACTAGCGGGAGGGCCGGGAATGAGCAGTTCTTC. Amino acid sequence: CASSSRTSGRAGNEQFF.